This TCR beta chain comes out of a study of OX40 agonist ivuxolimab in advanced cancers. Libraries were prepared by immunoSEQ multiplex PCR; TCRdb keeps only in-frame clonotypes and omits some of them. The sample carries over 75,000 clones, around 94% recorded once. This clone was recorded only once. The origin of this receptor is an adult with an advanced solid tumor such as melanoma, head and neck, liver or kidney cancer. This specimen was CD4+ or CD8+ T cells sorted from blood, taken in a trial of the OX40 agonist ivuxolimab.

CDR3 residues: CASSERGSYNEQFF. The CDR3 nucleotides are TGTGCCAGCAGTGAACGGGGGAGCTACAATGAGCAGTTCTTC. The rearrangement links TRBV6-1 to TRBJ2-1; a possible D gene is TRBD2 (6 bases). Per the germline V gene, CDR1 is MNHNS and CDR2 is SASEGT. V lost 2 bases and J 3 bases, leaving 8 bases between the germline ends. There are 14 residues in the CDR3.